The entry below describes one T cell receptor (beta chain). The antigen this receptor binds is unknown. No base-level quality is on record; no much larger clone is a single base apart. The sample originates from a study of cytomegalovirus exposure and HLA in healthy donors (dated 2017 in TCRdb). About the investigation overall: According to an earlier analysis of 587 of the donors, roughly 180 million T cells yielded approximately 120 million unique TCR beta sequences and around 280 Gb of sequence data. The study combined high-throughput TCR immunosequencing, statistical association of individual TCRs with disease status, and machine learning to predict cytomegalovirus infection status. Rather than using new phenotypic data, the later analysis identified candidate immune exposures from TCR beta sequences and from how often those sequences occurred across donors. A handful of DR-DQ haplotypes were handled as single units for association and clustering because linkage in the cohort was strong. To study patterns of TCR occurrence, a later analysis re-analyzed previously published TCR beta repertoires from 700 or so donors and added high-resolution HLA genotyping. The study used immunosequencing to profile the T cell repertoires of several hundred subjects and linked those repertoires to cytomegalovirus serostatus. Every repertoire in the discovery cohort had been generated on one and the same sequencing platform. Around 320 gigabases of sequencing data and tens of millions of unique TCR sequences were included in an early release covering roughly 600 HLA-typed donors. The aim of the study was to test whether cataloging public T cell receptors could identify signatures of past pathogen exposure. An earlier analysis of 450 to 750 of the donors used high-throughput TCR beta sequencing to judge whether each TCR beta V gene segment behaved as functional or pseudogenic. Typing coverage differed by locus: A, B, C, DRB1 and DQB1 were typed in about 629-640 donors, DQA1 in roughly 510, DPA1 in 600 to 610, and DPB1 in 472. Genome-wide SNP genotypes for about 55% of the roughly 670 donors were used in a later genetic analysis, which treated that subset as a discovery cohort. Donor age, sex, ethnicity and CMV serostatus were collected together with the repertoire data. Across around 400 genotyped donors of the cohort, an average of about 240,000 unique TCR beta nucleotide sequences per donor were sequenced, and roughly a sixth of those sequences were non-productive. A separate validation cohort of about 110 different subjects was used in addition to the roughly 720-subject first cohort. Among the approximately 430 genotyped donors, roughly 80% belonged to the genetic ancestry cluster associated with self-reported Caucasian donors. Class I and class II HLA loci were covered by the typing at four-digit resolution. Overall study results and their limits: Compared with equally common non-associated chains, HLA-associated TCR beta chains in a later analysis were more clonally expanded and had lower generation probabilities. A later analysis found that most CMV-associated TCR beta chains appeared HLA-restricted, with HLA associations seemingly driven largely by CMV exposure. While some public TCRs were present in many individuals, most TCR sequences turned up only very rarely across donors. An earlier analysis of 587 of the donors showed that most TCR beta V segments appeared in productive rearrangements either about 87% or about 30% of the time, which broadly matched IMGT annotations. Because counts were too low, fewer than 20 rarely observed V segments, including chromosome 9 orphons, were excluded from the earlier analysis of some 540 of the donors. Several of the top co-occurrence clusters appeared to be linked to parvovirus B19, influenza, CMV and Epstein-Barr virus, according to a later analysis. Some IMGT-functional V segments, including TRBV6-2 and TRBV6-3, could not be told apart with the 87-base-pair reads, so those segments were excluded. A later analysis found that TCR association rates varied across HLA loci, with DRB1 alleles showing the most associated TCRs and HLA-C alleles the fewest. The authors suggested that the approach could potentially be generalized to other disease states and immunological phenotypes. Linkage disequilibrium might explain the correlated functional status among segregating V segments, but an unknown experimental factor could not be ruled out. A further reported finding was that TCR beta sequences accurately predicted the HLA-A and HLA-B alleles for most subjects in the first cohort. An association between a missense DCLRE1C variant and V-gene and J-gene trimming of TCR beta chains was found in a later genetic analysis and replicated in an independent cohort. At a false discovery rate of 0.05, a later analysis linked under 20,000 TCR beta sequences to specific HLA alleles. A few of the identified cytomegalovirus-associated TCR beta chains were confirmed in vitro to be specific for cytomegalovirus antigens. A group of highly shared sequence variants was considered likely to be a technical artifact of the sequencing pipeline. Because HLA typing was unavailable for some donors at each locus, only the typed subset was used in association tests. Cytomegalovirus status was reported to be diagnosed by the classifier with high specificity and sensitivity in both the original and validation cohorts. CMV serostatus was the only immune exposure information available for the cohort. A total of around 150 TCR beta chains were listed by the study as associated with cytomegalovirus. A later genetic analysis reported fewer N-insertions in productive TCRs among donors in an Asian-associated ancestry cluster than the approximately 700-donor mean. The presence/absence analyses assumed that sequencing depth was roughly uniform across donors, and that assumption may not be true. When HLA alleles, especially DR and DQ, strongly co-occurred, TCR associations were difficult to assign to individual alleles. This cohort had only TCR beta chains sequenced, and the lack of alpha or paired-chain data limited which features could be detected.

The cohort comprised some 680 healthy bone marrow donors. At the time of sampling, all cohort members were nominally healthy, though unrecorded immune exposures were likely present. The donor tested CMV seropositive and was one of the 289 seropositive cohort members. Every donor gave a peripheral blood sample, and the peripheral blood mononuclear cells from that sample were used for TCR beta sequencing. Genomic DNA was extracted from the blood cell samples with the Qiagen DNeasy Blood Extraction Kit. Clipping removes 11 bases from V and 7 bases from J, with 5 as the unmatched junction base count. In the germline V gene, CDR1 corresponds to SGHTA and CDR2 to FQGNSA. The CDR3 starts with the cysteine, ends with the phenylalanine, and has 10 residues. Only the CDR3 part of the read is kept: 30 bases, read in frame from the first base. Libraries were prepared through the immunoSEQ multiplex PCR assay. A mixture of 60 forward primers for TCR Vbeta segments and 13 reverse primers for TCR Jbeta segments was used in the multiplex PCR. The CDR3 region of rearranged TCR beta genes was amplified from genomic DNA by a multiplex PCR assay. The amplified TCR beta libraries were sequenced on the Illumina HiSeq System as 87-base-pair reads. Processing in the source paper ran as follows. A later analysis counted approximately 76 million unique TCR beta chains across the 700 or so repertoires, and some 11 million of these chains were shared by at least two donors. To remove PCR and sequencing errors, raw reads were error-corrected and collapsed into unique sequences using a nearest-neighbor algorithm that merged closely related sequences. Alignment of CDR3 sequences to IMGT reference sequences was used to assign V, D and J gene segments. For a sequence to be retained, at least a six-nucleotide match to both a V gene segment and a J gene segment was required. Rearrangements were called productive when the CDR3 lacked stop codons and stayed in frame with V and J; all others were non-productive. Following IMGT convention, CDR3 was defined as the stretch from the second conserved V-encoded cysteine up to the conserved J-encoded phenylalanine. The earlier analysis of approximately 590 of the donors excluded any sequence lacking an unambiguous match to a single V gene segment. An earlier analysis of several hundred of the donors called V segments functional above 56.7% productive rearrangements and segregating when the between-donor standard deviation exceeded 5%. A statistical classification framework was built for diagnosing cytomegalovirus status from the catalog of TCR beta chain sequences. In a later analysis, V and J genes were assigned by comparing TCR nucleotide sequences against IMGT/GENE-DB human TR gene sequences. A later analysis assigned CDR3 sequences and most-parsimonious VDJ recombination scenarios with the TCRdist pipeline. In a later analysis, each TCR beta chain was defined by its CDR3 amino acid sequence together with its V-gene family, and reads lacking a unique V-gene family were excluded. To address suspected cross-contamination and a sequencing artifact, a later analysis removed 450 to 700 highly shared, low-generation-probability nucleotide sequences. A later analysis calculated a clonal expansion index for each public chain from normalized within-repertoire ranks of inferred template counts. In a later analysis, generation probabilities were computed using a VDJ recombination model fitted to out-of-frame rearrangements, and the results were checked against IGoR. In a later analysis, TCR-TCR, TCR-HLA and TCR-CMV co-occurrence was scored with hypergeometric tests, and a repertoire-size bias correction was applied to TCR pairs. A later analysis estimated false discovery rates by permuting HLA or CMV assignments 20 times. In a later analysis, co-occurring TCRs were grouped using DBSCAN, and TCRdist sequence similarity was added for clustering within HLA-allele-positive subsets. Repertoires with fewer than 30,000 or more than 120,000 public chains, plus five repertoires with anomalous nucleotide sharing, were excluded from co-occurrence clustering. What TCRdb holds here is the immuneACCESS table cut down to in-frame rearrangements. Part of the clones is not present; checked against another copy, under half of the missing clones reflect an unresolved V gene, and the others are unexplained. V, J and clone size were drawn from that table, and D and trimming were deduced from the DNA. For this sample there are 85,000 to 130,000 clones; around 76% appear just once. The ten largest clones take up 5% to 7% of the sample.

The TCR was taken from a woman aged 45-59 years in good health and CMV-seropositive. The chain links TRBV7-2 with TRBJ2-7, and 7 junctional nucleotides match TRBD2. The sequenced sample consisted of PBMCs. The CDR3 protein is CARGREEQYF. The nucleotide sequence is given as TGTGCCCGCGGGAGAGAGGAGCAGTACTTC. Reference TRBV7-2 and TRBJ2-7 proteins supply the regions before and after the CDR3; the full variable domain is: GAGVSQSPSNKVTEKGKDVELRCDPISGHTALYWYRQSLGQGLEFLIYFQGNSAPDKSGLPSDRFSAERTGGSVSTLTIQRTQQEDSAVYLCARGREEQYFGPGTRLTVT.